These T cell receptor beta chains were read from a single sample in a study of blood T cell repertoires in COVID-19. TCRdb keeps only in-frame clones here, not all; method: immunoSEQ multiplex PCR. This sample carries about 120,000 clones, roughly three quarters of them seen once, and the ten largest clones take 7.9%. The sequenced sample was peripheral blood. Receptors were obtained from a human donor in a cohort sampled during active COVID-19. Each CDR3 is given without its conserved first and last residue.

TRBV7-9 | ASSFSGEGYT
TRBV5-6 | ASSFIGANVLT
TRBV5-1 | ASRSAAENTGELF
TRBV7-6 | ASSPAADQPQH
TRBV2 | ASQWLQGRATQY
TRBV5-1 | ASSLRQGEAYNSPLH
TRBV27 | ASSLNRDSYEQY
TRBV19 | ASSHAGTPTYEQY
TRBV12-5 | ASGSKQGIWSNQPQH
TRBV5-1 | GCSEQY
TRBV6-4 | ASSDSGGDYNEQF
TRBV9 | ASSPGSNYGYT
TRBV28 | ASSLSTSGTKRVSQY
TRBV3-1/TRBV3-2 | ASSPPGVGNTIY
TRBV30 | AWSKPRPPYEQY
TRBV5-8 | ASSLGASGGYEQY
TRBV19 | ASSTPGTEAF
TRBV4-2 | ASSQSPGGNYNEQF
TRBV4-1 | ASSQDGRGGYEQY
TRBV7-9 | ASSPLGSQETQY
TRBV27 | ASSPSDGSYEQY
TRBV5-1 | ASSWDRDRVTYEQY
TRBV6-1 | ASSEGASPGAGPQETQY
TRBV5-3 | ARSLVRVHLYYPYEQY
TRBV5-1 | ASSLFVDRGYEQY
TRBV4-1 | ASSLAFSPGSPLH
TRBV11-2 | ASSLQGAAGNTIY
TRBV29-1 | SALQGSGANVLT
TRBV28 | ASSGGQLGLAEAPYEQY